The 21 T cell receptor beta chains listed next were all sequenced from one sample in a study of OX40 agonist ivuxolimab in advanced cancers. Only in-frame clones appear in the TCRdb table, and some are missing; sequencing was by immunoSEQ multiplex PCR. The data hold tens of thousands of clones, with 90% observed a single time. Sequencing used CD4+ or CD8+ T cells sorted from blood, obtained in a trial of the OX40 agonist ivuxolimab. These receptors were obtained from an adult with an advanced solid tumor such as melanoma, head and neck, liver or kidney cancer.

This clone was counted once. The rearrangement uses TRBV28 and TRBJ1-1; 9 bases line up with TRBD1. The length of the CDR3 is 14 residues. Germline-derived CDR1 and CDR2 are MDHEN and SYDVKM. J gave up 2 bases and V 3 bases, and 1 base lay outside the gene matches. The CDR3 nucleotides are TGTGCCAGCAGTTTGACAGGGGGAAACACTGAAGCTTTCTTT. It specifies CASSLTGGNTEAFF. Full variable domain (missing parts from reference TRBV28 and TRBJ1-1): DVKVTQSSRYLVKRTGEKVFLECVQDMDHENMFWYRQDPGLGLRLIYFSYDVKMKEKGDIPEGYSVSREKKERFSLILESASTNQTSMYLCASSLTGGNTEAFFGQGTRLTVV.

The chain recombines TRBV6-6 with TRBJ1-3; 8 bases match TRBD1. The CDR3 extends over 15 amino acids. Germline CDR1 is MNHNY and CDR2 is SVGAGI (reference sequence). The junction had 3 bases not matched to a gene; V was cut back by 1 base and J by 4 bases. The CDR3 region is CASSYLTGAGNTIYF. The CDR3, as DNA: TGTGCCAGCAGTTACTTGACAGGGGCCGGAAACACCATATATTTT.

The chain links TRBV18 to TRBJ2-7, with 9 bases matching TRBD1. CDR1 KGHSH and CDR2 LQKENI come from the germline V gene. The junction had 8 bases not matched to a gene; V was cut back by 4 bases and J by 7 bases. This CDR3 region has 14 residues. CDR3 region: CASSLTGGRGEQYF. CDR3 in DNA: TGTGCCAGCTCACTTACAGGGGGCCGGGGTGAGCAGTACTTC.

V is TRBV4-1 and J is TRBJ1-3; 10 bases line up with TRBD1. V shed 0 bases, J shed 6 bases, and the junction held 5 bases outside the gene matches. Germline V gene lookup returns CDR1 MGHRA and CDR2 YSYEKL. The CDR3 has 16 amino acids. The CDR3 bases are TGCGCCAGCAGCCAAGACCCGGGACAGGGGACAAACACCATATATTTT. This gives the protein CASSQDPGQGTNTIYF.

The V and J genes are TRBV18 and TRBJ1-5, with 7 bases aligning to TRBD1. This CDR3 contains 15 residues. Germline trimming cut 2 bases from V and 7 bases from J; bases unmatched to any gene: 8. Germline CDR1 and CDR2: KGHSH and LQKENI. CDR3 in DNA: TGTGCCAGCTCACCAAAGTGGGACAGAGGACAGCCCCAGCATTTT. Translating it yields CASSPKWDRGQPQHF.

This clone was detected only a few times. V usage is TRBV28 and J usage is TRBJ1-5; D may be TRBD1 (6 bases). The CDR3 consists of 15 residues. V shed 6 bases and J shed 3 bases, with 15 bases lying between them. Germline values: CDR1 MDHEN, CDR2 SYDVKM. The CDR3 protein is CASSRGPNSNQPQHF. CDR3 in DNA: TGTGCCAGCAGCAGGGGACCGAACTCCAATCAGCCCCAGCATTTT.

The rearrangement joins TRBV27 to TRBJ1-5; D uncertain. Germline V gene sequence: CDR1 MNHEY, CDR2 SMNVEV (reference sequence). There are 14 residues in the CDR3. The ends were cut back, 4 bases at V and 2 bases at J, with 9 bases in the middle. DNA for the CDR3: TGTGCCAGCAGTTCCCAGGTCGGCAATCAGCCCCAGCATTTT. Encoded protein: CASSSQVGNQPQHF.

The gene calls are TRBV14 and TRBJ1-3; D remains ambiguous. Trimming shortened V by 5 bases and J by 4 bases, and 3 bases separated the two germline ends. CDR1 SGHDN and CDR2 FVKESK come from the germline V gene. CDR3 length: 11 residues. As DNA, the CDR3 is TGTGCCAGCAGCACAGGAAACACCATATATTTT. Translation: CASSTGNTIYF.

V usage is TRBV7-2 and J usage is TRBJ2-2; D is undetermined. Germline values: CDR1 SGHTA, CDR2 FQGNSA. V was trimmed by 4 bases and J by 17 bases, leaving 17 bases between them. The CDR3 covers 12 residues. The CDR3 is CASSSTGYSHFF. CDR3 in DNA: TGTGCCAGCAGCTCGACGGGCTACTCACATTTTTTT. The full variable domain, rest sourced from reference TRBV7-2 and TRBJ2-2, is GAGVSQSPSNKVTEKGKDVELRCDPISGHTALYWYRQSLGQGLEFLIYFQGNSAPDKSGLPSDRFSAERTGGSVSTLTIQRTQQEDSAVYLCASSSTGYSHFFGEGSRLTVL.

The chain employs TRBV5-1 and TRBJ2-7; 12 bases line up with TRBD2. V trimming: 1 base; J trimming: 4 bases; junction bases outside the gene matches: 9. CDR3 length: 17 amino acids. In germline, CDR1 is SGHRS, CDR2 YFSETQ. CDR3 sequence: CASSLPGLAGEVYEQYF. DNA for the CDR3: TGCGCCAGCAGCTTGCCGGGACTAGCGGGTGAAGTTTACGAGCAGTACTTC. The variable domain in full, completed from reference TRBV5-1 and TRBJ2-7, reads KAGVTQTPRYLIKTRGQQVTLSCSPISGHRSVSWYQQTPGQGLQFLFEYFSETQRNKGNFPGRFSGRQFSNSRSEMNVSTLELGDSALYLCASSLPGLAGEVYEQYFGPGTRLTVT.

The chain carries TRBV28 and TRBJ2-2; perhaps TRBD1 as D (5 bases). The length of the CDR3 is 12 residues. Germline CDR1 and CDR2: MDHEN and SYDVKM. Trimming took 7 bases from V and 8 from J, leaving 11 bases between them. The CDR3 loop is CASNRRIGELFF. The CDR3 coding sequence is TGTGCCAGCAACAGGCGCATAGGGGAGCTGTTTTTT.

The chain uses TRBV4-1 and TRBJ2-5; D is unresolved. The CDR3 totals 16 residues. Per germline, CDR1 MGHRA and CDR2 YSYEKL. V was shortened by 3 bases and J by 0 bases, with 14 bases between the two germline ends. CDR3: CASSHPGRQNQETQYF. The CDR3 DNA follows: TGCGCCAGCAGCCATCCTGGGCGGCAGAACCAAGAGACCCAGTACTTC.

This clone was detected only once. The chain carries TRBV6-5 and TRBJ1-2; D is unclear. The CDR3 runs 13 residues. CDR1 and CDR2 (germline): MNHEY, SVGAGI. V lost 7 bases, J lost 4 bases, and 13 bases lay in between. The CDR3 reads CASNQPWGYGYTF. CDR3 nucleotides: TGTGCCAGCAACCAGCCATGGGGCTATGGCTACACCTTC.

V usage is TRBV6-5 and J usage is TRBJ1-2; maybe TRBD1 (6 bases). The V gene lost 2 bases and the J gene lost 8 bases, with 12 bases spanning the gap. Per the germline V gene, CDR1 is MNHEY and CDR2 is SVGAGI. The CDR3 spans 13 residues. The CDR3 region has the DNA TGTGCCAGCAGTTACAGCAGGGGCGGAGGCTACACCTTC. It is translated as CASSYSRGGGYTF.

The CDR3 nucleotides read TGCGCCAGCAGTGCCGCAGGGACCTACGAGCAGTACTTC. Translated: CASSAAGTYEQYF. The V gene is TRBV10-1, the J gene TRBJ2-7, with a weak D call TRBD1 (5 bases). The germline V gene has CDR1 WNHNN and CDR2 SYGVQD (reference sequence). CDR3 length: 13 residues. V lost 4 bases, J lost 2 bases, and 9 bases lay in between.

The CDR3: CASSPRGIEVGGEGPQPQHF. Here the CDR3 DNA reads TGTGCCAGCTCACCACGAGGAATAGAGGTCGGGGGAGAGGGGCCTCAGCCCCAGCATTTT. J is TRBJ1-5 and V is TRBV18; perhaps TRBD1 as D (5 bases). The length of the CDR3 is 20 residues. The V end was cut by 1 base, the J end by 6 bases, with 28 bases between. Germline V gene data show CDR1 as KGHSH and CDR2 as LQKENI.

In DNA, the CDR3 is TGTGCCAGCAGCTTAGACAGGGGGCGCACAGATACGCAGTATTTT. It yields the protein CASSLDRGRTDTQYF. This chain links TRBV7-2 with TRBJ2-3; 9 nucleotides align to TRBD1. V was clipped by 1 base and J by 1 base; unmatched bases: 0. The CDR3 consists of 15 residues. Germline V gene sequence: CDR1 SGHTA, CDR2 FQGNSA.

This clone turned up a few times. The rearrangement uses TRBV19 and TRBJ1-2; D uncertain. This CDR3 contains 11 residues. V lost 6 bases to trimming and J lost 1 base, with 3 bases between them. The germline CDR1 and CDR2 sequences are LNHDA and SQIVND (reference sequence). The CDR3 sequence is CASSINYGYTF. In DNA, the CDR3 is TGTGCCAGTAGCATTAACTATGGCTACACCTTC.

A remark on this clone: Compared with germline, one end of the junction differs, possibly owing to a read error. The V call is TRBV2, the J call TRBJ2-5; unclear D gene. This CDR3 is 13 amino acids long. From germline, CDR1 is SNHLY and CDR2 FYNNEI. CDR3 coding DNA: TGTGCCAGCAGGGAAGATTTTAGAGAGACCCAGTACTTC. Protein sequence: CASREDFRETQYF.

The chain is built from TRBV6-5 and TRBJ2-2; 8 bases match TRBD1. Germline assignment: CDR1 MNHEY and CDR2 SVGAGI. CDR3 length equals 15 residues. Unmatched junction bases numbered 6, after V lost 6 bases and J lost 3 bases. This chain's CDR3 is CASSPDRVDTGELFF. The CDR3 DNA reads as TGTGCCAGCAGCCCGGACAGGGTGGACACCGGGGAGCTGTTTTTT.

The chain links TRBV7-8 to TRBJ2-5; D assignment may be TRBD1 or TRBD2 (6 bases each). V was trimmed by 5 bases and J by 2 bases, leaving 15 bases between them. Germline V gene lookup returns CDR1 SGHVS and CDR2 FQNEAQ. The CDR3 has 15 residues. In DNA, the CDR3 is TGTGCCAGCAGCCGACAGGTGGAGGGTCAAGAGACCCAGTACTTC. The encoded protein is CASSRQVEGQETQYF.